The entry that follows covers one T cell receptor (beta chain) sequence. Its binding antigen is unknown. No clone much larger than this one lies a single base away; base qualities are absent. The cohort comprised around 700 healthy bone marrow donors. All cohort members were sampled while nominally healthy, although unrecorded immune exposures were likely present. The donor was CMV seropositive and was included in the group of some 290 seropositive cohort members. Every donor gave a peripheral blood sample, and the peripheral blood mononuclear cells from that sample were used for TCR beta sequencing. Genomic DNA extraction from the blood cell samples was performed with the Qiagen DNeasy Blood Extraction Kit. The germline V gene provides CDR1 SNHLY and CDR2 FYNNEI. Including cysteine and phenylalanine, the CDR3 has 11 amino acids. Only the CDR3 portion is preserved as DNA: 33 bases, with reading frame beginning at the first base. V loses 7 bases, J loses 6 bases, and the germline ends lie 6 bases apart.

The data are from a study of cytomegalovirus exposure and HLA in healthy donors (dated 2017 in TCRdb). Context from the whole study: In an earlier analysis of fewer than 750 of the donors, 276 Gb of sequence data and 90 million to 120 million unique TCR beta sequences from 180 million or so T cells were reported. About 300 gigabases of sequencing data and 78 million or so unique TCR sequences were included in an early release covering roughly 600 HLA-typed donors. Typing coverage varied by locus: roughly 620-640 donors for A, B, C, DRB1 and DQB1; approximately 560 for DQA1; approximately 610 for DPA1; around 450 for DPB1. The later analysis used no new phenotypic data to find candidate immune exposures, relying instead on TCR beta sequences and their occurrence across donors. The study was designed to test whether signatures of past pathogen exposure could be identified by cataloging public T cell receptors. Among the approximately 400 genotyped donors, around 81% belonged to the genetic ancestry cluster associated with self-reported Caucasian donors. An earlier analysis of roughly 580 of the donors used high-throughput TCR beta sequencing to judge whether each TCR beta V gene segment behaved as functional or pseudogenic. On average, 235,054 unique TCR beta nucleotide sequences were sequenced per donor among 300 to 500 genotyped donors of the cohort, with approximately 18% of those sequences being non-productive. Donor age, sex, ethnicity and CMV serostatus were compiled together with the repertoire data. A later genetic analysis used genome-wide SNP genotypes for about 65% of the 666 donors, treating that subset as a discovery cohort. In a later analysis, previously published TCR beta repertoires from 670 or so donors were re-analyzed and high-resolution HLA genotyping was added so that TCR occurrence patterns could be studied. The T cell repertoires of 666 subjects were profiled by immunosequencing and related to cytomegalovirus serostatus. Along with the roughly 670-subject first cohort, a separate validation cohort of about 110 different subjects was used. Roughly 5 DR-DQ haplotypes were handled as single units for association and clustering because linkage in the cohort was strong. All discovery cohort repertoires had been generated on a single sequencing platform. To predict cytomegalovirus infection status, the study combined high-throughput TCR immunosequencing, statistical association of individual TCRs with disease status, and machine learning. HLA typing included class I and class II loci at four-digit resolution.

Library generation was performed with the immunoSEQ multiplex PCR assay. For the multiplex PCR, a mixture combining 60 forward primers for TCR Vbeta segments and 13 reverse primers for TCR Jbeta segments was used. The CDR3 region of rearranged TCR beta genes was amplified from genomic DNA with a multiplex PCR assay. The amplified TCR beta libraries were sequenced on the Illumina HiSeq System as 87-base-pair reads. The source study handled its data this way. A later analysis counted tens of millions of unique TCR beta chains across the 550 to 700 repertoires, and 9 million to 14 million of these chains were shared by at least two donors. To remove PCR and sequencing errors, raw reads were error-corrected and collapsed into unique sequences using a nearest-neighbor algorithm that merged closely related sequences. To assign V, D and J gene segments, CDR3 sequences were aligned to IMGT reference sequences. For a sequence to be retained, a match of at least six nucleotides was required to both a V gene segment and a J gene segment. A rearrangement was called productive if the CDR3 had no stop codons and remained in frame with V and J, and every other rearrangement was called non-productive. CDR3 was defined by IMGT convention, running from the second conserved V-encoded cysteine to the conserved J-encoded phenylalanine. The earlier analysis of about 560 of the donors excluded any sequence lacking an unambiguous match to a single V gene segment. In an earlier analysis of approximately 590 of the donors, V segments were called functional above 56.7% productive rearrangements and were called segregating when the between-donor standard deviation exceeded 5%. A statistical classification framework was built for diagnosing cytomegalovirus status from the catalog of TCR beta chain sequences. In a later analysis, TCR nucleotide sequences were compared against IMGT/GENE-DB human TR gene sequences so that V and J genes could be assigned. A later analysis assigned CDR3 sequences and most-parsimonious VDJ recombination scenarios with the TCRdist pipeline. A later analysis defined each TCR beta chain by its CDR3 amino acid sequence plus V-gene family, and excluded reads lacking a unique V-gene family. A later analysis removed 592 highly shared, low-generation-probability nucleotide sequences to deal with suspected cross-contamination and a sequencing artifact. In a later analysis, a clonal expansion index was calculated for each public chain from normalized within-repertoire ranks of inferred template counts. In a later analysis, generation probabilities were computed with a VDJ recombination model fitted to out-of-frame rearrangements, and the resulting probabilities were checked against IGoR. A later analysis scored TCR-TCR, TCR-HLA and TCR-CMV co-occurrence with hypergeometric tests, applying a repertoire-size bias correction to TCR pairs. A later analysis estimated false discovery rates by permuting HLA or CMV assignments 20 times. In a later analysis, co-occurring TCRs were grouped with DBSCAN, and TCRdist sequence similarity was added when clustering was performed within HLA-allele-positive subsets. Repertoires with fewer than 30,000 or more than 120,000 public chains were left out of co-occurrence clustering, as were a handful of repertoires with anomalous nucleotide sharing. TCRdb limited this immuneACCESS table to in-frame rearrangements with V and J called. A share of clones is missing; checked studies link under half to unresolved V genes, and the rest is unexplained. The V and J calls and clone size are taken from that table; D and trimming were inferred from the DNA. In all, the sample holds 65,000 to 85,000 clones, and around 80% of those were seen once. The ten largest clones take up 2.5% to 3.5% of the sample.

What the work shows at the level of the full study, not this receptor alone: For the cohort, immune exposure information was limited to CMV serostatus. The classifier was reported to diagnose cytomegalovirus status with high specificity and sensitivity in both the original and validation cohorts. According to a later analysis, parvovirus B19, influenza, CMV and Epstein-Barr virus appeared linked to several top co-occurrence clusters. Over 15 rarely observed V segments, including chromosome 9 orphons, were excluded from the earlier analysis of approximately 600 of the donors because counts were too low. Some IMGT-functional V segments, including TRBV6-2 and TRBV6-3, could not be distinguished by the 87-base-pair reads and were therefore excluded. A few of the identified cytomegalovirus-associated TCR beta chains were confirmed in vitro to be specific for cytomegalovirus antigens. A further reported finding was that TCR beta sequences accurately predicted the HLA-A and HLA-B alleles for most subjects in the first cohort. Linkage disequilibrium might explain the correlated functional status among segregating V segments, but an unknown experimental factor could not be excluded. The study listed 150 to 200 TCR beta chains as associated with cytomegalovirus. A group of highly shared sequence variants was considered likely to be a technical artifact of the sequencing pipeline. In an earlier analysis of about 600 of the donors, most TCR beta V segments appeared in productive rearrangements about 87% or about 30% of the time, broadly matching IMGT annotations. Roughly uniform sequencing depth across donors was assumed in presence/absence analyses, although this assumption may not hold. Most TCR sequences were seen in very few donors, while some public TCRs were found in many individuals. According to a later analysis, TCR association rates differed among HLA loci, with DRB1 alleles showing the most associated TCRs and HLA-C alleles showing the fewest. In this cohort, only TCR beta chains were sequenced, and detectable features were limited by the absence of alpha or paired-chain data. A later analysis found that most CMV-associated TCR beta chains appeared HLA-restricted, with HLA associations seemingly driven largely by CMV exposure. In a later analysis, some 18,000 TCR beta sequences were associated with specific HLA alleles at a false discovery rate of 0.05. According to a later genetic analysis, donors in an Asian-associated ancestry cluster had fewer N-insertions in productive TCRs than the approximately 630-donor mean. HLA typing was unavailable for some donors at each locus, so association tests used only the typed subset. A later genetic analysis associated a missense DCLRE1C variant with V-gene and J-gene trimming of TCR beta chains, and an independent cohort replicated the association. A later analysis found that HLA-associated TCR beta chains were more clonally expanded and had lower generation probabilities than equally common non-associated chains. Strong co-occurrence of HLA alleles, especially DR and DQ, made assigning TCR associations to individual alleles difficult. It was suggested by the authors that the approach could potentially be generalized to other disease states and immunological phenotypes.

Source material: PBMCs. The TCR sequence derives from a man between 45 and 60 years old in good health and CMV-seropositive. The chain employs TRBV2 and TRBJ1-4; the D gene remains uncertain. The CDR3 region: CASKSDEKLFF. At the DNA level, the sequence is TGTGCCAGCAAAAGCGATGAAAAACTGTTTTTT. The entire variable domain, with the stretches around the CDR3 drawn from the reference TRBV2 and TRBJ1-4 proteins, is EPEVTQTPSHQVTQMGQEVILRCVPISNHLYFYWYRQILGQKVEFLVSFYNNEISEKSEIFDDQFSVERPDGSNFTLKIRSTKLEDSAMYFCASKSDEKLFFGSGTQLSVL.